This is a list of T cell receptor beta chains from one sample in a study of T cell responses to AZD1222 COVID-19 vaccine. TCRdb keeps only in-frame clones here, not all; method: immunoSEQ multiplex PCR. The table lists about 130,000 clones, over 80% of them singletons, with 2.5% to 4% in the top ten. The specimen was peripheral blood, collected 28 days after the second AZD1222 dose. These receptors were taken from an adult who received the AZD1222 COVID-19 vaccine. CDR3s include the opening cysteine and the closing phenylalanine or tryptophan. The order of the fields is V gene, D gene, J gene, clone size, CDR3 DNA, CDR3 protein. A D gene is named only where the DNA matches it firmly. Clone size is stated in some rows and not others, as once, few, many or a class when expanded.

V: TRBV11-2
D: .
J: TRBJ2-1
size: .
DNA: TGTGCCAGCAGCTTAAATGAGCAGTTCTTC
CDR3: CASSLNEQFF

V: TRBV5-1
D: TRBD2
J: TRBJ2-1
size: .
DNA: TGCGCCAGCAGCTTGCCGGGAGGGCCGAGAAATGAGCAGTTCTTC
CDR3: CASSLPGGPRNEQFF

V: TRBV19
D: .
J: TRBJ1-2
size: once
DNA: TGTGCCAGTAGTTTCACAGCCGCCTATGGCTACACCTTC
CDR3: CASSFTAAYGYTF

V: TRBV11-2
D: .
J: TRBJ1-2
size: .
DNA: TGTGCCAGCAGCCCCCCGGGGAGCTATGGCTACACCTTC
CDR3: CASSPPGSYGYTF

V: TRBV4-3
D: TRBD2
J: TRBJ2-2
size: .
DNA: TGCGCCAGCAGCCAAGCAGCGGGGGGACCGAACACCGGGGAGCTGTTTTTT
CDR3: CASSQAAGGPNTGELFF

V: TRBV18
D: .
J: TRBJ2-5
size: once
DNA: TGTGCCAGCTCACCCTTGGACAGGGGCGTAGCGGGAGCTCAAGGGGAGACCCAGTACTTC
CDR3: CASSPLDRGVAGAQGETQYF

V: TRBV5-8
D: TRBD1
J: TRBJ2-1
size: .
DNA: TGTGCCAGCAGCCCGGACAGGATCTCCTACAATGAGCAGTTCTTC
CDR3: CASSPDRISYNEQFF

V: TRBV28
D: TRBD1
J: TRBJ1-5
size: .
DNA: TGTGCCAGCGTCGGGGACAGGGGGTATCAGCCCCAGCATTTT
CDR3: CASVGDRGYQPQHF

V: TRBV5-4
D: .
J: TRBJ2-6
size: .
DNA: TGTGCCAGCAGCCCCCCGCCCCCTGGGGCCAACGTCCTGACTTTC
CDR3: CASSPPPPGANVLTF

V: TRBV18
D: .
J: TRBJ2-2
size: .
DNA: TGTGCCAGCTCACCATCCCAAAAGAACACCGGGGAGCTGTTTTTT
CDR3: CASSPSQKNTGELFF

V: TRBV6-2/TRBV6-3
D: TRBD2
J: TRBJ2-2
size: once
DNA: TGTGCCAGCAGTCCCGGGACTACCACCGCGGAGCTGTTTTTT
CDR3: CASSPGTTTAELFF

V: TRBV28
D: TRBD1
J: TRBJ1-5
size: once
DNA: TGTGCCAGCAGTTTTCGAGGACAGGGAAAGCATTTT
CDR3: CASSFRGQGKHF

V: TRBV4-2
D: .
J: TRBJ2-2
size: .
DNA: TGTGCCAGCAGCCAAGTAGCACCAGATGGCGGGGAGCTGTTTTTT
CDR3: CASSQVAPDGGELFF

V: TRBV6-6
D: .
J: TRBJ1-5
size: .
DNA: TGTGCCAGCAGTTTACCAGAATTGACCCAGCATTTT
CDR3: CASSLPELTQHF

V: TRBV10-2
D: .
J: TRBJ2-7
size: once
DNA: TGCGCCAGCAGCCCGCAGGGCTACGAGCAGTACTTC
CDR3: CASSPQGYEQYF

V: TRBV5-5
D: TRBD2
J: TRBJ2-5
size: .
DNA: TGTGCCAGCAGCTTGGCCTCCCTAGCGGGGGCGAGTTTGCACTTC
CDR3: CASSLASLAGASLHF

V: TRBV4-3
D: .
J: TRBJ1-4
size: .
DNA: TGCGCCAGCAGCCAAGATACGGGCGCGTGGACGGAAAAACTGTTTTTT
CDR3: CASSQDTGAWTEKLFF

V: TRBV27
D: TRBD1
J: TRBJ1-2
size: few
DNA: TGTGCCAGCATCCCGGCCAAGGGGGCGAGTGGCTACACCTTC
CDR3: CASIPAKGASGYTF

V: TRBV27
D: TRBD1
J: TRBJ1-5
size: .
DNA: TGTGCCAGCAGCCCTGGGACAGGGGGGAGTCAGCCCCAGCATTTT
CDR3: CASSPGTGGSQPQHF

V: TRBV5-1
D: .
J: TRBJ1-1
size: .
DNA: TGCGCCAGCAGCTTGGCCATTCAGGGAAACACTGAAGCTTTCTTT
CDR3: CASSLAIQGNTEAFF

V: TRBV6-5
D: TRBD2
J: TRBJ2-1
size: .
DNA: TGTGCCAGCAGTCCAATAGCGGGAGCGGCAACTGAGCAGTTCTTC
CDR3: CASSPIAGAATEQFF

V: TRBV5-1
D: .
J: TRBJ2-2
size: .
DNA: TGCGCCAGCAGCTTGGAGCCAGCGAGTAGGTCCGGGGAGCTGTTTTTT
CDR3: CASSLEPASRSGELFF